This T cell receptor beta chain came from a study of blood T cell repertoires in COVID-19. Study in general: Italy, Spain and the United States were the sources of the convalescent and acute COVID-19 samples.

In the authors' workflow: Researchers report that nucleated cell counts were estimated from reference gene primer amplification. Produced via immunoSEQ multiplex PCR; TCRdb's table is partial and in-frame only. For V, J and clone size, that table is used; D and trimming come from the DNA. The sample holds roughly 110,000 clones, around nine tenths seen once. CDR1 SGHTA and CDR2 FQGNSA come from the germline V gene. J gave up 6 bases and V 1 base, and 3 bases lay outside the gene matches. CDR3 size: 15 residues. The sequence came from a human donor with acute or convalescent COVID-19. The donor label of this sample is uncertain. This chain connects TRBV7-2 to TRBJ2-7; TRBD2 aligns across 13 bases. Sequenced material: peripheral blood. The CDR3 DNA is TGTGCCAGCAGCTTAGGGGGGACTAGCGGGGTCGAGCAGTACTTC. It encodes CASSLGGTSGVEQYF. Full variable domain (outside the CDR3, taken from reference TRBV7-2 and TRBJ2-7): GAGVSQSPSNKVTEKGKDVELRCDPISGHTALYWYRQSLGQGLEFLIYFQGNSAPDKSGLPSDRFSAERTGGSVSTLTIQRTQQEDSAVYLCASSLGGTSGVEQYFGPGTRLTVT.